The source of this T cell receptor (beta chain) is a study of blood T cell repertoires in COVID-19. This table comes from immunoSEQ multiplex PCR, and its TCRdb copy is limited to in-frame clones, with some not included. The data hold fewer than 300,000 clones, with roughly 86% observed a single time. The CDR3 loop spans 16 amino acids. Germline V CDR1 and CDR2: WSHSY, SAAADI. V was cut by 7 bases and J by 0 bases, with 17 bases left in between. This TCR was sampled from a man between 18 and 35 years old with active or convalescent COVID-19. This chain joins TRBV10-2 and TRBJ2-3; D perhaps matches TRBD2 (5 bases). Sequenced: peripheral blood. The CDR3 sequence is CASTSPSGISTDTQYF. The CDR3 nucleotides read TGCGCCAGCACGTCCCCAAGCGGCATTAGCACAGATACGCAGTATTTT.